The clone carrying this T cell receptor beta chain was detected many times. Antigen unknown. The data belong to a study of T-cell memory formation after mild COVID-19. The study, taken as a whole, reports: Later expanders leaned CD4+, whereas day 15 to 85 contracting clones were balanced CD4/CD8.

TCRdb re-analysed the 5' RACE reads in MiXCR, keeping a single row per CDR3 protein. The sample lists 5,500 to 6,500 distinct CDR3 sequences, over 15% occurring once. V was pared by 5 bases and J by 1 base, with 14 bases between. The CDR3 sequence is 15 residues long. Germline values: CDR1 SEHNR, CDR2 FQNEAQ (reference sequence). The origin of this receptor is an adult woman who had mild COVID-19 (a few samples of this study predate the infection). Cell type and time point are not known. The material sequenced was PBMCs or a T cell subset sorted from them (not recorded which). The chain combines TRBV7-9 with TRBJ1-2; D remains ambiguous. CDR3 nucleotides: TGTGCCAGCAGCCTCCCTGGCGGGGTTAACTATGGCTACACCTTC. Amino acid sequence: CASSLPGGVNYGYTF. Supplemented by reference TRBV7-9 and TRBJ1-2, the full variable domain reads DTGVSQNPRHKITKRGQNVTFRCDPISEHNRLYWYRQTLGQGPEFLTYFQNEAQLEKSRLLSDRFSAERPKGSFSTLEIQRTEQGDSAMYLCASSLPGGVNYGYTFGSGTRLTVV.